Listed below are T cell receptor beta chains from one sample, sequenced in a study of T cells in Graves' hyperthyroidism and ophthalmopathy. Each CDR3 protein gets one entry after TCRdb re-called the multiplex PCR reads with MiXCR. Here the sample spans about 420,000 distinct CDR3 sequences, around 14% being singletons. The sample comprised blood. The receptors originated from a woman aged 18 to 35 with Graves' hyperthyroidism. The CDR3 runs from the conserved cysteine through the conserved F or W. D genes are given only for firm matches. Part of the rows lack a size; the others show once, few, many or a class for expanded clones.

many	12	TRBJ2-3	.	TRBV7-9	CASGAGPDTQYF	TGTGCCAGCGGTGCTGGCCCAGATACGCAGTATTTT
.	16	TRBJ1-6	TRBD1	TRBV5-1	CASSPVRTGKNSPLHF	TGCGCCAGCAGCCCCGTACGGACAGGGAAGAATTCACCCCTCCACTTT
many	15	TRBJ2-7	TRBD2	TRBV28	CASTTAGTNNYEQYF	TGTGCCAGCACGACAGCCGGGACTAACAACTACGAGCAGTACTTC
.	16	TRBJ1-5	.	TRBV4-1	CASSQGRLGGGQPQHF	TGCGCCAGCAGCCAGGGCCGACTGGGGGGGGGTCAGCCCCAGCATTTT
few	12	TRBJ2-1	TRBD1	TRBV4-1	CASSYPGQEQFF	TGCGCCAGCAGCTATCCGGGACAGGAGCAGTTCTTC
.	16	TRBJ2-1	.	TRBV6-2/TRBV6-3	CASIKSGTISYNEQFF	TGTGCCAGCATTAAATCCGGGACGATTTCCTACAATGAGCAGTTCTTC
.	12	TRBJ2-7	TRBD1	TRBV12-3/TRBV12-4	CASSIRQGEQYF	TGTGCCAGCAGCATTCGACAGGGCGAGCAGTACTTC
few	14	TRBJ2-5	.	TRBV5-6	CASSQGLGTETQYF	TGTGCCAGCAGCCAGGGCCTAGGGACGGAGACCCAGTACTTC
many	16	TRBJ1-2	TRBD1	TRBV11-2	CASSRTGTGVVYGYTF	TGTGCCAGCAGCCGGACCGGGACAGGGGTGGTTTATGGCTACACCTTC
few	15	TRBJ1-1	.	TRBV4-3	CASSQDGGLRAEAFF	TGCGCCAGCAGCCAAGATGGAGGTCTTAGGGCTGAAGCTTTCTTT